The 21 T cell receptor beta chains given below trace back to one sample, sequenced in a study of post-analysis software for immune sequencing data. Study findings and constraints: Patients had higher frequencies than controls of about 5 TRBV segments, including TRBV5-6, TRBV5-1 and TRBV20-1.

TCR beta libraries were prepared from cDNA with unique molecular identifiers. TCRdb used MiXCR to reprocess the PCR reads, holding one entry per CDR3 protein. Altogether about 200,000 distinct CDR3 sequences are present, over 25% being singletons, with the ten largest covering roughly 3.4%. Their target antigens are unknown. Sequenced material: blood. The origin of the receptors is a girl under 18 with multiple sclerosis.

The table lists this clonotype with many counts. This rearrangement joins TRBV12-3 or TRBV12-4 to TRBJ2-3, with 7 nucleotides matching TRBD2. CDR3 length equals 17 residues. J was trimmed by 4 bases and V by 6 bases; bases with no gene match: 16. This CDR3 reads CASRTALGGEGADTQYF. CDR3 coding DNA: TGTGCCAGCAGAACCGCCCTTGGGGGGGAAGGAGCAGATACGCAGTATTTT.

On this clonotype: A much bigger clone sits one base away, suggesting this may be a read error. The chain is built from TRBV7-2 and TRBJ2-7; no definite D call. The assigned J gene may be wrong: the sequence end matches TRBJ2-5 better. Germline values: CDR1 SGHTA, CDR2 FQGNSA. CDR3 length: 13 residues. The CDR3 sequence is CASSLESCGTQYF. The CDR3 nucleotides read TGTGCCAGCAGCTTAGAGAGCTGCGGGACCCAGTACTTC.

This clonotype was counted many times. V gene TRBV7-8 combines with J gene TRBJ2-7; D possibly corresponds to TRBD1 (6 bases). CDR3 length equals 14 residues. V gave up 1 base and J gave up 5 bases, with 12 bases separating them. Germline CDR1 and CDR2: SGHVS and FQNEAQ. In nucleotides, the CDR3 is TGTGCCAGCAGCTTAGAACAGGGTCCCCACGAGCAGTACTTC. Amino acid sequence: CASSLEQGPHEQYF.

The chain joins TRBV29-1 to TRBJ2-7, with 8 bases identical to TRBD2. After removal of 7 bases from V and 7 bases from J, the junction contained 12 bases not matched to a gene. Germline-derived CDR1 and CDR2 are SQVTM and ANQGSEA. The CDR3 runs 13 residues. This chain's CDR3 is CSAKGLAFNEQYF. CDR3 sequence (DNA): TGCAGCGCCAAAGGACTAGCATTCAATGAGCAGTACTTC.

This clonotype was counted at least ten times. CDR3 loop: CASSFGLRETQYF. Here the CDR3 DNA reads TGTGCCAGCAGCTTCGGCCTGCGGGAGACCCAGTACTTC. The chain carries TRBV7-9 and TRBJ2-5; D not resolved. Germline CDR1 is SEHNR and CDR2 is FQNEAQ (reference sequence). V gave up 3 bases and J gave up 5 bases, with 10 bases separating them. CDR3 length: 13 amino acids.

The chain has TRBV7-8 and TRBJ1-5; tentative D call: TRBD1 (6 bases). The CDR3 length is 16 residues. Germline V CDR1 and CDR2: SGHVS, FQNEAQ. V shed 5 bases and J shed 3 bases, with 17 bases lying between them. CDR3 coding DNA: TGTGCCAGCAGCCTCCGAGACAGGAACGACAATCAGCCCCAGCATTTT. It codes for CASSLRDRNDNQPQHF.

A remark on this clonotype: This may be a read error: a much more frequent sequence differs by one nucleotide. This chain links TRBV29-1 with TRBJ2-1, with D unresolved. Looked up from germline, CDR1 is SQVTM and CDR2 is ANQGSEA. The CDR3 sequence is 11 residues long. The V end was cut by 6 bases, the J end by 4 bases, with 7 bases between. The CDR3 protein is CSVGRYNEQFF. The CDR3 DNA reads TGCAGCGTCGGACGGTACAATGAGCAGTTCTTC.

Only a few counts were recorded for this clonotype. The chain uses TRBV6-5 and TRBJ2-4; no definite D call. The J call may be mistaken, given a closer DNA end match to TRBJ2-7. The CDR3 contains 14 residues. CDR1 and CDR2 (germline): MNHEY, SVGAGI. The CDR3 nucleotides are TGTGCCAGCAGTTACACAAAAGGTGTGGGCGAGCAGTACTTC. Its translation: CASSYTKGVGEQYF.

The V gene is TRBV10-3, the J gene TRBJ2-4; possibly TRBD1 or TRBD2 for D (5 bases each). The J call is doubtful: the DNA matches TRBJ2-7 better. This CDR3 region has 14 residues. Germline V CDR1 and CDR2: ENHRY, SYGVKD. The CDR3 region has the DNA TGTGCCATCAGTGAGAGGGGACGAATCTACGAGCAGTACTTC. This sequence encodes CAISERGRIYEQYF.

This clonotype has more than one count but fewer than ten. A single base separates this from a much larger clone, so it may be a read error. The CDR3 region is CSVDRTAEAQYF. CDR3 bases: TGCAGCGTTGACAGGACCGCAGAGGCCCAGTACTTC. The V and J genes are TRBV29-1 and TRBJ2-5; D remains ambiguous. Germline V gene data show CDR1 as SQVTM and CDR2 as ANQGSEA. This CDR3 has 12 amino acids.

On this clonotype itself: Possible read error: a much larger clone is one base away. V and J are TRBV5-6 and TRBJ2-1; D is undetermined. CDR1 and CDR2 from the germline V gene are SGHDT and YYEEEE. CDR3 length: 12 residues. Trimming pared 0 bases from V and 10 bases from J, leaving 8 bases between. The CDR3 DNA is TGTGCCAGCAGCTTGGAGTCCTACGAGCAGTTCTTC. This translates into CASSLESYEQFF. Filled out from reference TRBV5-6 and TRBJ2-1, the complete variable domain reads DAGVTQSPTHLIKTRGQQVTLRCSPKSGHDTVSWYQQALGQGPQFIFQYYEEEERQRGNFPDRFSGHQFPNYSSELNVNALLLGDSALYLCASSLESYEQFFGPGTRLTVL.

In regard to this clonotype: This may arise from a read error, as a much more abundant clone is one base away. The gene calls are TRBV5-5 and TRBJ2-4; D is ambiguous. There are 14 residues in the CDR3. Germline V CDR1 and CDR2: SGHKS, YYEKEE (reference sequence). Trimming left V 0 bases short and J 13 bases short, with 17 bases between. The chain's CDR3 is CASSLVMYAYGQYF. The DNA for the CDR3 is TGTGCCAGCAGCTTGGTCATGTACGCCTACGGGCAGTACTTC. Based on the CDR3 plus reference TRBV5-5 and TRBJ2-4, the full variable domain is DAGVTQSPTHLIKTRGQQVTLRCSPISGHKSVSWYQQVLGQGPQFIFQYYEKEERGRGNFPDRFSARQFPNYSSELNVNALLLGDSALYLCASSLVMYAYGQYFGAGTRLSVL.

This clonotype was observed many times. Possible read error: a much larger clone is one base away. The chain has TRBV20-1 and TRBJ2-3, with D uncertain. V lost 6 bases to trimming and J lost 1 base, with 11 bases between them. CDR3 size: 13 residues. Per the germline V gene, CDR1 is DFQATT and CDR2 is SNEGSKA (reference sequence). This CDR3 reads CSARNTRTDTQYF. The DNA for the CDR3 is TGCAGTGCGCGGAACACACGCACAGATACGCAGTATTTT.

The V and J genes are TRBV7-2 and TRBJ2-4; 9 nucleotides line up with TRBD2. Gene TRBJ2-7 matches the end of the DNA better, so the J call may be wrong. Germline V gene lookup returns CDR1 SGHTA and CDR2 FQGNSA. The length of the CDR3 is 14 residues. The CDR3: CASRRAGGPNEQYF. The CDR3 coding sequence is TGTGCCAGCAGGAGGGCGGGAGGGCCAAACGAGCAGTACTTC.

This clonotype has at least ten counts. The V call is TRBV20-1, the J call TRBJ2-3; maybe TRBD1 (7 bases). CDR1 DFQATT and CDR2 SNEGSKA come from the germline V gene (reference sequence). The CDR3 covers 15 residues. V lost 6 bases, J lost 6 bases, and 22 bases lay in between. The DNA of the CDR3 is TGCAGTGCCCGCAACAGGGGACTTGTGACTGATACGCAGTATTTT. This sequence encodes CSARNRGLVTDTQYF.

This clonotype was counted many times. The chain combines TRBV6-6 with TRBJ2-5, with D possibly TRBD1 on 6 matching bases. This CDR3 is built from 14 residues. The V end lost 2 bases, the J end lost 4 bases, and 11 bases lay between the germline ends. CDR1 and CDR2 (germline): MNHNY, SVGAGI (reference sequence). The CDR3 DNA is TGTGCCAGCAGTTACGCAGGGGCTCTAGAGACCCAGTACTTC. Its translation is CASSYAGALETQYF.

This clonotype was detected ten times or more. CDR3 protein: CASSPRGTGEENEQFF. CDR3 nucleotide sequence: TGTGCCAGCAGTCCTCGCGGGACAGGGGAGGAGAATGAGCAGTTCTTC. The chain couples TRBV6-2 or TRBV6-3 to TRBJ2-1, with TRBD1 matching over 10 bases. Germline lookup yields CDR1 MNHEY and CDR2 SVGEGT. The CDR3 length is 16 residues. The ends lost 5 bases at V and 7 bases at J; junction bases unmatched: 11.

As for this clonotype: A clone one base away is much larger, so this may be a read error. The chain links TRBV29-1 to TRBJ2-7; D is ambiguous. V was clipped by 7 bases and J by 0 bases, with 22 bases between them. The CDR3 covers 16 residues. Germline values: CDR1 SQVTM, CDR2 ANQGSEA. DNA for the CDR3: TGCAGCGCCAAGGGCAGGTTCAACCGTGGCTCCTACGAGCAGTACTTC. This encodes CSAKGRFNRGSYEQYF.

The chain combines TRBV20-1 with TRBJ1-1; no reliable D call. With 0 bases removed from V and 13 bases from J, the gap between germline ends came to 15 bases. CDR1 is DFQATT and CDR2 is SNEGSKA in the germline V gene (reference sequence). The CDR3 loop spans 12 amino acids. This CDR3 is CSAREGSIVVFF. CDR3 in DNA: TGCAGTGCTAGAGAGGGCAGTATAGTGGTTTTCTTT.

This clonotype was observed a handful of times. This rearrangement joins TRBV3-1 to TRBJ1-1; no firm D call. The CDR3 is made up of 13 amino acids. The V gene's germline CDR1 is LGHDT and CDR2 YNNKEL (reference sequence). V was cut by 3 bases and J by 3 bases, with 8 bases left in between. The CDR3, as DNA: TGTGCCAGCAGCCACGGGGAGTACACTGAAGCTTTCTTT. Its protein product is CASSHGEYTEAFF.

In the case of this clonotype: A much larger clone sits a single nucleotide away, making a read error possible. The V call is TRBV14, the J call TRBJ2-7; D remains ambiguous. Gene TRBJ2-5 matches the end of the DNA better, so the J call may be wrong. Germline V CDR1 and CDR2: SGHDN, FVKESK. The CDR3 runs 13 residues. CDR3 sequence: CASSRKLRETQYF. The CDR3 DNA is TGTGCCAGCAGCCGCAAACTTCGAGAGACCCAGTACTTC.